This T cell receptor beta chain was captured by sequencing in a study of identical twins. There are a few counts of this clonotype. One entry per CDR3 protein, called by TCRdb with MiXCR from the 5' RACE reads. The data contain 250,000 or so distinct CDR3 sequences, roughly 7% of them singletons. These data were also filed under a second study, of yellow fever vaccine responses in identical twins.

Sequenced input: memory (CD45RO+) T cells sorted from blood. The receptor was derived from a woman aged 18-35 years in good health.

CDR3 DNA sequence: TGTGCCAGCTCACCATACACTAGCCCCCGTGAGGGAGATACGCAGTATTTT. It specifies CASSPYTSPREGDTQYF. This chain uses TRBV18 with TRBJ2-3; maybe TRBD2 (6 bases). The germline gives CDR1 KGHSH, CDR2 LQKENI. The CDR3 is made up of 17 amino acids. Trimming pared 2 bases from V and 5 bases from J, leaving 20 bases between.